One sample yielded the 28 T cell receptor beta chains listed below, sequenced in a study of a mutant IDH1 vaccine in newly diagnosed glioma. The assay was immunoSEQ multiplex PCR, and TCRdb's table has in-frame clones only and misses some. The sample consists of 85,000 to 100,000 clones, around 90% of them appearing once. The time point denotes: baseline, week 1 (first vaccination visit). The treatment denotes: pre-vaccination baseline after standard-of-care therapy. Source: PBMCs, taken from a glioma patient treated with radiotherapy, temozolomide or both. The origin of the receptors is a woman aged 45-65 years with glioma.

The V gene is TRBV6-1, the J gene TRBJ2-7; D perhaps matches TRBD1 (6 bases). V was trimmed by 5 bases and J by 4 bases, leaving 9 bases between them. Germline lookup yields CDR1 MNHNS and CDR2 SASEGT. This CDR3 is 12 amino acids long. CDR3 sequence (DNA): TGTGCCAGCAGTCTCGGACAGTACGAGCAGTACTTC. It codes for CASSLGQYEQYF.

The chain employs TRBV7-3 and TRBJ2-1, with TRBD2 as a possible D gene (6 bases). Trimming pared 0 bases from V and 9 bases from J, leaving 6 bases between. This CDR3 contains 12 residues. Germline V CDR1 and CDR2: SGHTA, FQGTGA. The CDR3 protein is CASSLTAGEQFF. CDR3 nucleotides: TGTGCCAGCAGCTTAACAGCGGGTGAGCAGTTCTTC. Filled out from reference TRBV7-3 and TRBJ2-1, the complete variable domain reads GAGVSQTPSNKVTEKGKYVELRCDPISGHTALYWYRQSLGQGPEFLIYFQGTGAADDSGLPNDRFFAVRPEGSVSTLKIQRTERGDSAVYLCASSLTAGEQFFGPGTRLTVL.

With respect to this clone: An end of the junction differs from the germline gene, which may be a read error. The genes are TRBV15 and TRBJ1-5; no clear D. CDR1 is LNHNV, CDR2 YYDKDF, per germline (reference sequence). There are 15 residues in the CDR3. The DNA for the CDR3 is TGTACCACCAGCAGAGCTCCGGGTAGCAATCAGCCCCAGCATTTT. This codes for CTTSRAPGSNQPQHF.

The chain uses TRBV25-1 and TRBJ2-2; tentative D call: TRBD2 (6 bases). CDR3 length equals 16 residues. V lost 2 bases and J lost 2, with 12 bases in between. Germline loops: CDR1 MGHDK, CDR2 SYGVNS. CDR3 bases: TGTGCCAGCAGTGAAAGCCGGGACTCTAACACCGGGGAGCTGTTTTTT. This sequence encodes CASSESRDSNTGELFF.

V usage is TRBV6-1 and J usage is TRBJ2-5; D is unclear. Trimming took 5 bases from V and 2 from J, leaving 3 bases between them. Germline-derived CDR1 and CDR2 are MNHNS and SASEGT. The CDR3 totals 11 residues. CDR3 amino acids: CASSLQETQYF. The CDR3 coding sequence is TGTGCCAGCAGTTTACAAGAGACCCAGTACTTC.

CDR3 DNA: TGTGCCAGCAGCTTAAGCACTTTGAGCTCCTACGAGCAGTACTTC. Translating gives CASSLSTLSSYEQYF. The genes are TRBV5-4 and TRBJ2-7; no firm D call. Germline CDR1 reads SGHNT; CDR2 reads YYREEE (reference sequence). The CDR3 is 15 residues long. The ends were cut back, 2 bases at V and 0 bases at J, with 12 bases in the middle. Variable domain in full (rest from reference TRBV5-4 and TRBJ2-7): ETGVTQSPTHLIKTRGQQVTLRCSSQSGHNTVSWYQQALGQGPQFIFQYYREEENGRGNFPPRFSGLQFPNYSSELNVNALELDDSALYLCASSLSTLSSYEQYFGPGTRLTVT.

V is TRBV7-9 and J is TRBJ2-1, with 7 bases identical to TRBD2. The germline V gene has CDR1 SEHNR and CDR2 FQNEAQ (reference sequence). J gave up 6 bases and V 1 base, and 3 bases lay outside the gene matches. The CDR3 is made up of 14 amino acids. CDR3 in DNA: TGTGCCAGCAGCTTAGGCGGGAGTGGCAATGAGCAGTTCTTC. Translated: CASSLGGSGNEQFF.

V and J are TRBV9 and TRBJ2-5; perhaps TRBD1 as D (6 bases). The CDR3 length is 14 residues. The V end was cut by 4 bases, the J end by 5 bases, with 15 bases between. Germline V gene lookup returns CDR1 SGDLS and CDR2 YYNGEE. CDR3 sequence (DNA): TGTGCCAGCAGCACCTCGCAGGGGTTGGAGACCCAGTACTTC. This codes for CASSTSQGLETQYF.

This chain links TRBV30 with TRBJ2-2; D is unresolved. The CDR3 runs to 12 residues. The V end lost 3 bases, the J end lost 6 bases, and 8 bases lay between the germline ends. CDR1 and CDR2 from the germline V gene are GTSNPN and SVGIG (reference sequence). CDR3 sequence: CAWRWVAGELFF. The CDR3 coding sequence is TGTGCCTGGAGGTGGGTGGCCGGGGAGCTGTTTTTT.

The chain employs TRBV28 and TRBJ1-2; weak D call: TRBD1 (6 bases). The germline V gene has CDR1 MDHEN and CDR2 SYDVKM. V gave up 3 bases and J gave up 7 bases, with 21 bases separating them. The CDR3 loop spans 16 amino acids. The CDR3 nucleotides are TGTGCCAGCAGTTTGTCCCTCCCCGCCGGGGGGCCTGGCTACACCTTC. It specifies CASSLSLPAGGPGYTF.

The chain combines TRBV19 with TRBJ2-1; 8 bases agree with TRBD1. V shed 4 bases and J 3 bases; nucleotides not matched to a gene: 14. CDR1 and CDR2 (germline): LNHDA, SQIVND (reference sequence). CDR3 size: 18 residues. CDR3 DNA: TGTGCCAGTAGTACTAGCCGGGAAGACAGGGGTGGCTACAATGAGCAGTTCTTC. Protein product: CASSTSREDRGGYNEQFF.

The V gene is TRBV29-1, the J gene TRBJ2-3; 12 nucleotides line up with TRBD2. This CDR3 has 16 amino acids. Germline CDR1 and CDR2: SQVTM and ANQGSEA. Trimming took 5 bases from V and 4 from J; bases not matched to a gene: 10. CDR3 residues: CSVHRLAGEGSDTQYF. CDR3 nucleotides: TGCAGCGTTCACCGACTAGCGGGAGAGGGGTCAGATACGCAGTATTTT.

This clone has a handful of counts. V gene TRBV5-4 combines with J gene TRBJ1-6; D gene uncertain. Germline loops: CDR1 SGHNT, CDR2 YYREEE (reference sequence). Trimming left V 4 bases short and J 7 bases short, with 18 bases between. This CDR3 is built from 16 residues. The CDR3: CASSTYSGGGNSPLHF. The CDR3, as DNA: TGTGCCAGCAGCACCTATTCGGGTGGTGGGAATTCACCCCTCCACTTT.

The chain couples TRBV6-5 to TRBJ1-5; D not resolved. Trimming took 6 bases from V and 0 from J, leaving 12 bases between them. The CDR3 covers 15 residues. Looked up from germline, CDR1 is MNHEY and CDR2 is SVGAGI. As DNA, the CDR3 is TGTGCCAGCAGCCCCCGCCAGGATAGCAATCAGCCCCAGCATTTT. Translated, it gives CASSPRQDSNQPQHF.

This clone was observed once. The chain has TRBV5-1 and TRBJ2-1; 12 bases are shared with TRBD2. J was trimmed by 6 bases and V by 4 bases; bases with no gene match: 5. The germline V gene has CDR1 SGHRS and CDR2 YFSETQ. There are 15 residues in the CDR3. CDR3 amino acids: CASSQSSGRANEQFF. Written as DNA, the CDR3 is TGCGCCAGCAGCCAATCTAGCGGGAGGGCCAATGAGCAGTTCTTC.

The V gene is TRBV27, the J gene TRBJ2-1; 9 positions match TRBD2. This CDR3 contains 15 residues. Germline V lookup: CDR1 MNHEY, CDR2 SMNVEV (reference sequence). Germline trimming cut 1 base from V and 8 bases from J; bases unmatched to any gene: 6. CDR3 coding DNA: TGTGCCAGCAGTTTATTTAGCGGGAGAGGCGATGAGCAGTTCTTC. Translating it yields CASSLFSGRGDEQFF.

This chain joins TRBV11-3 and TRBJ2-3; D gene ambiguous. The CDR3 is 14 amino acids. CDR1 and CDR2 (germline): SGHNT, YENEEA. V lost 1 base and J lost 4, with 9 bases in between. CDR3 region: CASSLGVRSDTQYF. The CDR3, as DNA: TGTGCCAGCAGCTTAGGGGTGAGGTCAGATACGCAGTATTTT.

The chain combines TRBV10-1 with TRBJ2-2, with D maybe TRBD1 (5 bases). The CDR3 has 14 residues. CDR1 is WNHNN and CDR2 is SYGVQD in the germline V gene (reference sequence). V was clipped by 6 bases and J by 0 bases, with 8 bases between them. The CDR3 sequence: CASSMDTNTGELFF. The CDR3 nucleotides read TGCGCCAGCAGCATGGACACGAACACCGGGGAGCTGTTTTTT.

The rearrangement joins TRBV28 to TRBJ1-1, with 11 bases lining up with TRBD1. The ends lost 5 bases at V and 4 bases at J; junction bases unmatched: 3. This CDR3 is built from 14 residues. CDR1 MDHEN and CDR2 SYDVKM come from the germline V gene. CDR3 sequence: CASSPGTGGTEAFF. CDR3 DNA sequence: TGTGCCAGCAGTCCGGGGACAGGGGGCACTGAAGCTTTCTTT.

The genes are TRBV6-5 and TRBJ1-2, with D possibly TRBD1 on 5 matching bases. This CDR3 comprises 14 residues. Germline lookup yields CDR1 MNHEY and CDR2 SVGAGI. Trimming left V 5 bases short and J 6 bases short, with 16 bases between. The CDR3 DNA is TGTGCCAGCAGTCCCCCCCAGGGAGGAGATGGCTACACCTTC. Translated, it gives CASSPPQGGDGYTF.

V gene TRBV18 combines with J gene TRBJ2-7; 8 bases match TRBD1. J gave up 4 bases and V 4 bases, and 3 bases lay outside the gene matches. This CDR3 comprises 13 residues. The germline CDR1 and CDR2 sequences are KGHSH and LQKENI. CDR3 in DNA: TGTGCCAGCTCACGAGGGACAGGATACGAGCAGTACTTC. This translates into CASSRGTGYEQYF. The whole variable domain, remainder taken from reference TRBV18 and TRBJ2-7, is NAGVMQNPRHLVRRRGQEARLRCSPMKGHSHVYWYRQLPEEGLKFMVYLQKENIIDESGMPKERFSAEFPKEGPSILRIQQVVRGDSAAYFCASSRGTGYEQYFGPGTRLTVT.

J is TRBJ2-2 and V is TRBV7-2; 15 nucleotides line up with TRBD2. The CDR3 totals 15 residues. The ends lost 5 bases at V and 8 bases at J; junction bases unmatched: 3. Per germline, CDR1 SGHTA and CDR2 FQGNSA. The CDR3 reads CASSQGLAGGGELFF. In DNA, the CDR3 is TGTGCCAGCAGCCAAGGACTAGCGGGAGGGGGGGAGCTGTTTTTT.

The chain has TRBV10-1 and TRBJ2-1; D is undetermined. From germline, CDR1 is WNHNN and CDR2 SYGVQD (reference sequence). V lost 5 bases to trimming and J lost 3 bases, with 11 bases between them. CDR3 length: 14 amino acids. The CDR3 sequence: CASSLAENYNEQFF. The CDR3 region has the DNA TGCGCCAGCAGTCTGGCGGAGAACTACAATGAGCAGTTCTTC.

The rearrangement uses TRBV7-9 and TRBJ1-5; D gene uncertain. V lost 1 base, J lost 4 bases, and 8 bases lay in between. The CDR3 extends over 14 amino acids. Germline V gene sequence: CDR1 SEHNR, CDR2 FQNEAQ (reference sequence). The DNA for the CDR3 is TGTGCCAGCAGCTTAGGATCAGGAAATCAGCCCCAGCATTTT. As protein: CASSLGSGNQPQHF.

The chain recombines TRBV7-9 with TRBJ2-3; D might be TRBD2 (6 bases). The CDR3 contains 16 residues. V was cut by 2 bases and J by 2 bases, with 14 bases left in between. Germline values: CDR1 SEHNR, CDR2 FQNEAQ (reference sequence). CDR3 sequence (DNA): TGTGCCAGCAGCTTATCCCGGAGGGGCCACACAGATACGCAGTATTTT. Protein product: CASSLSRRGHTDTQYF.

The rearrangement links TRBV18 to TRBJ1-1, with TRBD1 matching over 9 bases. V trimming: 4 bases; J trimming: 1 base; junction bases outside the gene matches: 7. This CDR3 has 16 residues. The germline gives CDR1 KGHSH, CDR2 LQKENI. The CDR3 sequence: CASSQTPGQGNTEAFF. Written as DNA, the CDR3 is TGTGCCAGCTCACAGACTCCGGGACAGGGGAACACTGAAGCTTTCTTT.

This clone has just one count. The chain combines TRBV15 with TRBJ2-5; TRBD2 matches 8 bases. The germline CDR1 and CDR2 sequences are LNHNV and YYDKDF (reference sequence). V was pared by 4 bases and J by 12 bases, with 19 bases of the junction left unmatched. This CDR3 comprises 16 residues. This chain's CDR3 is CATSIGRASGPNRKYF. CDR3 in DNA: TGTGCCACCAGCATCGGTAGGGCTAGCGGGCCTAATCGCAAGTACTTC.

This sequence joins TRBV9 and TRBJ1-6; maybe TRBD1 (6 bases). CDR3 size: 15 residues. CDR1 is SGDLS, CDR2 YYNGEE, per germline. The V gene lost 2 bases and the J gene lost 6 bases, with 12 bases spanning the gap. CDR3 DNA sequence: TGTGCCAGCAGCGTGGACAGCGCCTTTAATTCACCCCTCCACTTT. This translates into CASSVDSAFNSPLHF.